This entry lists 30 T cell receptor beta chains sequenced from one sample in a study of cytomegalovirus exposure and HLA in healthy donors. The primer mix had 60 Vbeta and 13 Jbeta primers. Repertoires were generated with immunoSEQ multiplex PCR, while TCRdb's copy carries only in-frame clones and drops some. This sample has about 100,000 clones, with around 80% found just once. The sample comprised PBMCs. The receptors were sampled from an older woman in good health and CMV-seronegative.

The chain uses TRBV27 and TRBJ2-7, with 10 positions matching TRBD2. V lost 5 bases, J lost 3 bases, and 7 bases stayed unmatched. CDR3 size: 15 residues. Germline CDR1 reads MNHEY; CDR2 reads SMNVEV (reference sequence). The CDR3 sequence: CASSDRPSGSYEQYF. The CDR3 coding sequence is TGTGCCAGCAGTGACCGTCCTAGCGGGAGCTACGAGCAGTACTTC.

This chain links TRBV7-9 with TRBJ2-7; possibly TRBD2 for D (6 bases). The CDR3 extends over 15 amino acids. Germline lookup yields CDR1 SEHNR and CDR2 FQNEAQ (reference sequence). Trimming removed 4 bases at V and 3 bases at J, with 16 bases between. The CDR3 loop reads CASSSPGGANYEQYF. CDR3 coding DNA: TGTGCCAGCAGCTCCCCGGGCGGGGCTAACTACGAGCAGTACTTC.

This rearrangement joins TRBV4-1 to TRBJ2-3, with 8 bases matching TRBD2. The germline V gene has CDR1 MGHRA and CDR2 YSYEKL. The trim removed 4 bases at V and 5 bases at J, leaving 5 bases unmatched. The CDR3 is 14 amino acids. In DNA form, the CDR3 reads TGCGCCAGCAGCCCCCCAGCGGGGGTAGATACGCAGTATTTT. Its protein product is CASSPPAGVDTQYF.

The chain links TRBV7-6 to TRBJ2-3, with 12 bases aligning to TRBD2. The CDR3 is 17 residues long. Per the germline V gene, CDR1 is SGHVS and CDR2 is FNYEAQ. The junction had 4 bases not matched to a gene; V was cut back by 2 bases and J by 1 base. In DNA, the CDR3 is TGTGCCAGCAGCTTACTAGCGGGAGGGCCCGGCACAGATACGCAGTATTTT. Amino acids: CASSLLAGGPGTDTQYF.

The V and J genes are TRBV29-1 and TRBJ2-3, with 9 bases matching TRBD2. The CDR3 runs 16 residues. The germline V gene encodes CDR1 SQVTM and CDR2 ANQGSEA. Trimming at V came to 5 bases and at J to 0 bases, leaving 9 bases not matched to a gene. The CDR3 is CSVSSLAGSSTDTQYF. CDR3 DNA sequence: TGCAGCGTTTCGAGCCTAGCGGGATCTAGCACAGATACGCAGTATTTT.

The chain employs TRBV4-2 and TRBJ1-2; 7 positions agree with TRBD1. Unmatched junction bases numbered 6, after V lost 0 bases and J lost 8 bases. The germline gives CDR1 LGHNA, CDR2 YNFKEQ. This CDR3 spans 14 amino acids. Here the CDR3 DNA reads TGTGCCAGCAGCCAAGATCGGACAGGACGGGGCTACACCTTC. Translation gives CASSQDRTGRGYTF.

This clone has just a few counts. The CDR3 sequence: CASSEWMGTRDDEQFF. In nucleotides, the CDR3 is TGTGCCAGCAGTGAATGGATGGGGACTAGGGACGATGAGCAGTTCTTC. The V call is TRBV6-1, the J call TRBJ2-1; 8 bases are shared with TRBD2. In germline, CDR1 is MNHNS, CDR2 SASEGT. V trimming: 2 bases; J trimming: 8 bases; junction bases outside the gene matches: 11. CDR3 length equals 16 residues.

The chain has TRBV4-3 and TRBJ2-3; 13 bases align to TRBD2. The CDR3 is 18 residues long. Unmatched junction bases numbered 5, after V lost 0 bases and J lost 2 bases. In germline, CDR1 is LGHNA, CDR2 YSLEER. This chain's CDR3 is CASSQDRLAGGTTDTQYF. DNA for the CDR3: TGCGCCAGCAGCCAAGATAGACTAGCGGGAGGTACCACAGATACGCAGTATTTT.

The sample holds a few counts of this clone. The V gene is TRBV28, the J gene TRBJ1-2; D might be TRBD1 (5 bases). The V gene lost 4 bases and the J gene lost 7 bases, with 13 bases spanning the gap. The germline CDR1 and CDR2 sequences are MDHEN and SYDVKM. The CDR3 is 13 amino acids. CDR3: CASSSSTVSGYTF. CDR3 nucleotide sequence: TGTGCCAGCAGTTCCTCGACAGTGAGTGGCTACACCTTC.

The chain has TRBV7-9 and TRBJ1-4, with D maybe TRBD1 (5 bases). The ends were cut back, 5 bases at V and 5 bases at J, with 15 bases in the middle. The CDR3 sequence is 15 residues long. In germline, CDR1 is SEHNR, CDR2 FQNEAQ (reference sequence). CDR3 bases: TGTGCCAGCAGCGACTACGCGGGGGAAAATGAAAAACTGTTTTTT. Protein product: CASSDYAGENEKLFF.

CDR3: CASSPLQGGSGNTIYF. The CDR3 DNA reads TGTGCCAGCAGTCCCCTACAGGGAGGGTCTGGAAACACCATATATTTT. V usage is TRBV28 and J usage is TRBJ1-3; TRBD1 is a possible D gene (6 bases). Germline V gives CDR1 MDHEN, CDR2 SYDVKM. V lost 5 bases to trimming and J lost 1 base, with 15 bases between them. The CDR3 totals 16 residues.

This CDR3 is CASSSGLLEQYF. The CDR3 nucleotides are TGTGCCAGCAGTTCGGGACTACTCGAGCAGTACTTC. V gene TRBV27 combines with J gene TRBJ2-7, with TRBD2 identical over 7 bases. The germline V gene has CDR1 MNHEY and CDR2 SMNVEV (reference sequence). V was pared by 4 bases and J by 6 bases, with 3 bases of the junction left unmatched. The CDR3 is made up of 12 amino acids.

Only a few counts were recorded for this clone. The chain carries TRBV4-1 and TRBJ2-1; D might be TRBD2 (5 bases). Germline V gene data show CDR1 as MGHRA and CDR2 as YSYEKL. With 2 bases removed from V and 0 bases from J, the gap between germline ends came to 8 bases. The CDR3 spans 15 residues. CDR3 nucleotides: TGCGCCAGCAGCCAATGGAGGAGCTCCTACAATGAGCAGTTCTTC. This codes for CASSQWRSSYNEQFF.

This clone occurred a few times. The chain recombines TRBV15 with TRBJ1-1; D is possibly TRBD1 (5 bases). The V end was cut by 4 bases, the J end by 5 bases, with 14 bases between. Germline lookup yields CDR1 LNHNV and CDR2 YYDKDF (reference sequence). This CDR3 has 14 amino acids. CDR3 loop: CATSTYGGFTEAFF. The CDR3 region has the DNA TGTGCCACCAGCACCTACGGGGGGTTTACTGAAGCTTTCTTT.

In its sample, this clone was seen once. This chain uses TRBV30 with TRBJ1-6; D perhaps matches TRBD1 (5 bases). Germline V gene lookup returns CDR1 GTSNPN and CDR2 SVGIG (reference sequence). The CDR3 length is 14 residues. The V end was cut by 4 bases, the J end by 11 bases, with 18 bases between. Here the CDR3 DNA reads TGTGCCTGGAACAGTCCGGGACTCACCCCACCCCTCCACTTT. Translated: CAWNSPGLTPPLHF.

This clone was observed a handful of times. CDR3 in amino acids: CASSRVIADTQYF. CDR3 bases: TGCGCCAGCAGTCGCGTAATAGCAGATACGCAGTATTTT. This chain links TRBV5-1 with TRBJ2-3; D is uncertain. The CDR3 contains 13 residues. V was trimmed by 5 bases and J by 4 bases, leaving 11 bases between them. The germline gives CDR1 SGHRS, CDR2 YFSETQ.

The V call is TRBV6-5, the J call TRBJ2-1; 10 nucleotides align to TRBD2. The germline V gene encodes CDR1 MNHEY and CDR2 SVGAGI. CDR3 length: 13 residues. V shed 4 bases and J 10 bases; nucleotides not matched to a gene: 4. The CDR3 bases are TGTGCCAGCAGTTCCCTAGCGGGGGACGAGCAGTTCTTC. This translates into CASSSLAGDEQFF.

The gene calls are TRBV6-6 and TRBJ1-2; D not certain. The germline V gene has CDR1 MNHNY and CDR2 SVGAGI (reference sequence). V lost 11 bases and J lost 6, with 25 bases in between. CDR3 length equals 15 residues. The CDR3 region has the DNA TGTGCCGGTAAAAAGGAGGCGGTGGATTCCGATGGCTACACCTTC. This codes for CAGKKEAVDSDGYTF.

The rearrangement joins TRBV4-3 to TRBJ2-1, with D possibly matching TRBD2 (5 bases). V lost 0 bases to trimming and J lost 4 bases, with 13 bases between them. Germline V gene sequence: CDR1 LGHNA, CDR2 YSLEER. The CDR3 consists of 16 residues. This CDR3 reads CASSQERAEPYNEQFF. The CDR3 region has the DNA TGCGCCAGCAGCCAAGAGAGGGCGGAGCCTTACAATGAGCAGTTCTTC.

This clone turned up a few times. The chain employs TRBV25-1 and TRBJ2-5, with D tentatively TRBD1 (5 bases). Germline CDR1 MGHDK, CDR2 SYGVNS. The CDR3 contains 15 residues. Trimming stripped 1 base from V and 3 bases from J, with 12 bases between. The CDR3 reads CASSESREKEETQYF. The CDR3 bases are TGTGCCAGCAGTGAATCCAGGGAAAAGGAAGAGACCCAGTACTTC.

This clone occurred a few times. CDR3 amino acids: CASSPPKPGGGNIQYF. As DNA, the CDR3 is TGTGCCAGCTCACCACCAAAACCGGGAGGGGGAAACATTCAGTACTTC. The chain uses TRBV18 and TRBJ2-4, with 8 bases fitting TRBD2. V was pared by 0 bases and J by 6 bases, with 7 bases of the junction left unmatched. Germline values: CDR1 KGHSH, CDR2 LQKENI. The CDR3 has 16 residues.

The rearrangement uses TRBV7-9 and TRBJ2-7, with 9 positions matching TRBD1. Germline V CDR1 and CDR2: SEHNR, FQNEAQ (reference sequence). The CDR3 consists of 15 residues. Unmatched junction bases numbered 4, after V lost 1 base and J lost 3 bases. CDR3 amino acids: CASSLDLGQGYEQYF. The DNA of the CDR3 is TGTGCCAGCAGCTTAGACCTGGGACAGGGCTACGAGCAGTACTTC.

This chain connects TRBV6-5 to TRBJ1-5; D ambiguous. This CDR3 spans 14 amino acids. Germline V lookup: CDR1 MNHEY, CDR2 SVGAGI. Trimming removed 4 bases from V and 2 bases from J, with 9 bases in between. The chain's CDR3 is CASSSVVGNQPQHF. The DNA of the CDR3 is TGTGCCAGCAGTTCCGTCGTTGGCAATCAGCCCCAGCATTTT.

The chain carries TRBV6-5 and TRBJ2-2, with 9 nucleotides matching TRBD1. Per the germline V gene, CDR1 is MNHEY and CDR2 is SVGAGI. The CDR3 sequence is 16 residues long. J lost 6 bases, V lost 4 bases, and 9 bases had no gene match. In DNA, the CDR3 is TGTGCCAGCAGTTTACCCGGGACAGGGATGCCCGGGGAGCTGTTTTTT. Protein product: CASSLPGTGMPGELFF.

The genes are TRBV7-6 and TRBJ1-1; 7 bases align to TRBD1. Germline values: CDR1 SGHVS, CDR2 FNYEAQ. The CDR3 totals 13 residues. Trimming removed 4 bases from V and 1 base from J; junction bases left unmatched: 0. The CDR3 region has the DNA TGTGCCAGCAGCTCAGGGGGGAACACTGAAGCTTTCTTT. It codes for CASSSGGNTEAFF.

The chain couples TRBV6-5 to TRBJ2-6, with unresolved D. V lost 6 bases to trimming and J lost 4 bases, with 10 bases between them. CDR3 length: 14 amino acids. Germline-derived CDR1 and CDR2 are MNHEY and SVGAGI. CDR3 region: CASSRLGGANVLTF. As DNA, the CDR3 is TGTGCCAGCAGCCGGCTCGGGGGGGCCAACGTCCTGACTTTC.

The DNA for the CDR3 is TGTGCCAGCAGTCCCCGGGACAGCGCTGGAAACACCATATATTTT. This translates into CASSPRDSAGNTIYF. The chain recombines TRBV27 with TRBJ1-3; 7 bases agree with TRBD1. The CDR3 consists of 15 residues. Per the germline V gene, CDR1 is MNHEY and CDR2 is SMNVEV (reference sequence). Unmatched junction bases numbered 6, after V lost 5 bases and J lost 2 bases.

V usage is TRBV7-6 and J usage is TRBJ1-6; 10 positions match TRBD1. In germline, CDR1 is SGHVS, CDR2 FNYEAQ. CDR3 length: 14 residues. J gave up 7 bases and V 4 bases, and 1 base lay outside the gene matches. The DNA of the CDR3 is TGTGCCAGCAGCTCGGGACAGGGGAATTCACCCCTCCACTTT. Its protein product is CASSSGQGNSPLHF.

The rearrangement links TRBV5-6 to TRBJ1-6; 7 nucleotides line up with TRBD1. CDR1 SGHDT and CDR2 YYEEEE come from the germline V gene. The CDR3 is 19 amino acids. J gave up 9 bases and V 6 bases, and 24 bases lay outside the gene matches. The CDR3: CASTIRQGSFSRLSSPLHF. For the CDR3, the DNA is TGTGCCAGCACCATCCGACAGGGCTCGTTTTCCCGACTTAGTTCACCCCTCCACTTT.

This clone appeared a few times. The rearrangement links TRBV12-5 to TRBJ1-6; TRBD1 matches 7 bases. This CDR3 comprises 15 residues. Losses at the gene ends were 4 bases for V and 3 bases for J; bases not matched to a gene: 3. Germline V CDR1 and CDR2: LGHNT, FRNRAP. The CDR3 nucleotides read TGTGCTAGTGGTTCGGGGGACAGCTATAATTCACCCCTCCACTTT. Translating it yields CASGSGDSYNSPLHF.